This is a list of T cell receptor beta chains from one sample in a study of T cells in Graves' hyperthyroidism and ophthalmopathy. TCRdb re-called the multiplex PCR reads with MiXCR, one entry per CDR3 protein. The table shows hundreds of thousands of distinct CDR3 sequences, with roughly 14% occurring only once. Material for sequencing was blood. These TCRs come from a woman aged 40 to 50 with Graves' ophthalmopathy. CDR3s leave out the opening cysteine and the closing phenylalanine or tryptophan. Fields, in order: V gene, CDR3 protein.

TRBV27,ASSVLGPRGTMSGELF
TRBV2,ASTNGVTEAF
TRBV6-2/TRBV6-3,ASTWGGRSQETQY
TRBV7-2,ASSLAGTVSTDTQY
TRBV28,ASSSGTSGTPIGYEQY
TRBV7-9,ASSPDRGDQPQH
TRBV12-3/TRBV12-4,ASSSGTVRYSGANVLT
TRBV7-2,ASTSRQEETQY
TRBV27,ASSYEWPKGTGELF
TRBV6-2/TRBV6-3,ASSYRQSMNTEAF
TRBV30,AWSIGDYSVNEQY
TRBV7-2,ASSLALAGGAGYEQY
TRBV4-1,ASSQPQGAIVEQY
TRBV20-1,SARDRDRGSAYEQY
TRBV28,ASTDRVYEQY
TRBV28,VSTLPGVGVGEQY
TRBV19,ASSTTNQGANQPQH
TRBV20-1,SARETGGYTEAF
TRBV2,ASSEGWGNTETQY
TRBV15,ATSVGGVSYEQY
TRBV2,ASSPGTGAGELF
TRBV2,ASSEFAGNTIY
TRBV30,AWEGQRQEAF
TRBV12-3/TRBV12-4,ASRTRANTEAF
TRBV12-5,ASARRQGGTGELF
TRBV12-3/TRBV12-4,ASSLGLAGVSQY
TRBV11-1,ASSAHSGKGTYEQY
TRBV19,ASSYREVNTGELF
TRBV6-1,ASSGWGAGGNLNEQF
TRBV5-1,ASSATGTAYEQY
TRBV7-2,ASGDSGHASETQY
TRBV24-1,ATSDSQFGGGSTDTQY
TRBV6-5,ASSTRGRGELF
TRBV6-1,ASKDPQGAYEQY
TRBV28,ASSLPQGRLAGHQETQY
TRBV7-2,ASSAGGGGEPEQY
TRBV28,ASKNSGSQY
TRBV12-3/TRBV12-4,ASSIDRAQPQH
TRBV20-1,SARRDEQY
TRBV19,ASRVLDGTNQPQH
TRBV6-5,ASSSRDIGYEQY
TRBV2,ASTGSWAVRSYEQY
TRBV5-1,ASSWAGTGPYEQY
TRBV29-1,SVEDPGGHGYT
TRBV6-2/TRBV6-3,ASSRPLGSDNTGELF
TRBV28,ASSYPGRGQETQY
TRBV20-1,SASSSGQETQY
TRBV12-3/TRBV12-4,ASRPGQANSPLH
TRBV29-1,SVVNTDYEQY
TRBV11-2,ASSLDSPPETQY
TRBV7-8,ASSPGGGLGNTIY
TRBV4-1,ASSQERTGSYEQY
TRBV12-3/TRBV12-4,ASSRGSRDTEAF
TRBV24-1,ATSAGDTEAF
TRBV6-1,ASRPLTGSRSSGYT
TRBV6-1,ASSVIDRSSYEQY